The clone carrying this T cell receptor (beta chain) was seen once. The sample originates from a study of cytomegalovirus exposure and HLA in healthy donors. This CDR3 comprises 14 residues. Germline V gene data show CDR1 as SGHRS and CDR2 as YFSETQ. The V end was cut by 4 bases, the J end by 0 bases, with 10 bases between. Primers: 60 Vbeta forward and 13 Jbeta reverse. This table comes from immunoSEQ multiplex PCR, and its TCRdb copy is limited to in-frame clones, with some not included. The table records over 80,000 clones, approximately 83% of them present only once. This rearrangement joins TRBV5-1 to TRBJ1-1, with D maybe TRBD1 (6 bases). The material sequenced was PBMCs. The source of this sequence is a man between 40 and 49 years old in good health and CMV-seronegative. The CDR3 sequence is CASSPGVMNTEAFF. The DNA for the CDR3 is TGCGCCAGCAGCCCAGGGGTTATGAACACTGAAGCTTTCTTT.